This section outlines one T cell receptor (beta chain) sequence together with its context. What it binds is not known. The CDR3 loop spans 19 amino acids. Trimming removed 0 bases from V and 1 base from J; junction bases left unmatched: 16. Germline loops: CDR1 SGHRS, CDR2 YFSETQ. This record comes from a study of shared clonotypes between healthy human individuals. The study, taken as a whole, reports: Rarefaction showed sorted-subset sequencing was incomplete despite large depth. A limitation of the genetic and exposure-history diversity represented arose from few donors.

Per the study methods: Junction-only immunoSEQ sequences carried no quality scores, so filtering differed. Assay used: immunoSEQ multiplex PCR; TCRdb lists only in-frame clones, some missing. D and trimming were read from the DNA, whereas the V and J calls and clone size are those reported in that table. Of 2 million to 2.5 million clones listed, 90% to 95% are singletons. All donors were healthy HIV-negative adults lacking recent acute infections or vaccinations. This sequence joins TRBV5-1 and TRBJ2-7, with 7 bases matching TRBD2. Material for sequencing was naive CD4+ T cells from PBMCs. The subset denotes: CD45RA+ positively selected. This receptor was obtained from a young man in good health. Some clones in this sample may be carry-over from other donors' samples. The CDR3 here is CASSLVFFGRRANSYEQYF. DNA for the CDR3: TGCGCCAGCAGCTTGGTCTTTTTCGGGAGGCGGGCCAATTCCTACGAGCAGTACTTC.